This section outlines one T cell receptor (beta chain) sequence together with its context. The CDR3 runs 11 residues. V lost 5 bases and J lost 6, with 7 bases in between. Germline values: CDR1 SGHVS, CDR2 FNYEAQ. The sample belongs to a study of T cell changes during pregnancy in multiple sclerosis. Clones were sequenced by immunoSEQ multiplex PCR, and TCRdb holds only the in-frame ones, with some missing. The profile shows 100,000 or so clones, approximately 92% of them singletons. The receptor comes from a female donor with multiple sclerosis, enrolled in a pregnancy study. The chain uses TRBV7-6 and TRBJ1-2, with no clear D. Sequencing used peripheral blood, obtained in the second trimester of pregnancy. The CDR3 DNA reads TGTGCCAGCAGCCCGGGTGATGGCTACACCTTC. This codes for CASSPGDGYTF.